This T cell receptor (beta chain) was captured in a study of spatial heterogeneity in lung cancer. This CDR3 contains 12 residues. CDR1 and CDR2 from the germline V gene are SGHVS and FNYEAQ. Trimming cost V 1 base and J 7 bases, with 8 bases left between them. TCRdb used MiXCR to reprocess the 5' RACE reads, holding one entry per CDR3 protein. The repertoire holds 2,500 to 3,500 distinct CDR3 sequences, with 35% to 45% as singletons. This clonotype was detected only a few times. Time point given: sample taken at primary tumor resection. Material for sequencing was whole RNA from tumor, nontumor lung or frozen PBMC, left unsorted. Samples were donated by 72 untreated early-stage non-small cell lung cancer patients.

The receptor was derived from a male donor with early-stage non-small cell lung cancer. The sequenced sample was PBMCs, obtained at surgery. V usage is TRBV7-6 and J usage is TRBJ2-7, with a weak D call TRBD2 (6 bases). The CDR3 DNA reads TGTGCCAGCAGCTTAGGGGACTCTGAGCAGTACTTC. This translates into CASSLGDSEQYF. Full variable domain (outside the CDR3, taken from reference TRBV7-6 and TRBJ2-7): GAGVSQSPRYKVTKRGQDVALRCDPISGHVSLYWYRQALGQGPEFLTYFNYEAQQDKSGLPNDRFSAERPEGSISTLTIQRTEQRDSAMYRCASSLGDSEQYFGPGTRLTVT.